The following is a TCR beta chain sequence with its context. Germline V gene lookup returns CDR1 SGHNT and CDR2 YYREEE (reference sequence). V gave up 0 bases and J gave up 1 base, with 10 bases separating them. The CDR3 totals 15 residues. Data came from immunoSEQ multiplex PCR; TCRdb stores just in-frame clones and leaves some out. The sample contains about 430,000 clones, around 90% of which appear only once. This specimen belongs to a study of Ad26.COV2.S vaccination and SARS-CoV-2 variants. Study-wide context: It was the COV1001 Ad26.COV2.S trial arm that included the donor. Administration of Ad26.COV2.S was intramuscular, either once or twice 56 days apart.

Treatment in this sample: some 20 received Ad26.COV2.S at low or high dose, single or two shots; several received placebo; per-sample allocation not given. All samples were drawn on day 63, counting from the first vaccine or placebo injection. The study used a vaccine consisting of an Ad26 vector that expressed Wuhan-strain SARS-CoV-2 spike. Source: peripheral blood, taken in a trial of Ad26.COV2.S vaccine versus placebo. The chain uses TRBV5-4 and TRBJ1-2; no clear D gene. The source of this sequence is a person between 18 and 59 years old who received the Ad26.COV2.S COVID-19 vaccine or a placebo. The CDR3 sequence is CASSLGKDYNYGYTF. The CDR3 coding sequence is TGTGCCAGCAGCTTGGGCAAGGACTATAACTATGGCTACACCTTC.